The sequence of this TCR beta chain was determined in a study of T cell changes during pregnancy in multiple sclerosis. The CDR3 has 16 residues. Trimming took 2 bases from V and 6 from J; bases not matched to a gene: 8. The V gene's germline CDR1 is MDHEN and CDR2 SYDVKM. The protocol was immunoSEQ multiplex PCR, while the TCRdb copy is restricted to in-frame clones and leaves out a portion. Here the sample spans 85,000 to 90,000 clones, under 95% being singletons. V and J are TRBV28 and TRBJ1-5, with TRBD1 matching over 9 bases. The source material was peripheral blood, sampled in the first trimester of pregnancy. This sequence was found in a female donor in good health, enrolled as a control in a pregnancy study. CDR3 region: CASSLRGQGFSQPQHF. DNA for the CDR3: TGTGCCAGCAGTTTACGAGGACAGGGGTTCTCTCAGCCCCAGCATTTT.